Shown below are 12 T cell receptor beta chains from a single sample sequenced in a study of shared clonotypes between healthy human individuals. The data were produced by immunoSEQ multiplex PCR, yet TCRdb's version contains in-frame clones alone and is incomplete. The sample records a few million clones, 90% to 95% being singletons. The sequenced material came from naive CD4+ T cells sorted from blood. Subset of the sample: CD45RA+ positively selected. Receptors originate from a young man in good health.

V usage is TRBV2 and J usage is TRBJ2-5; D gene uncertain. Trimming pared 5 bases from V and 5 bases from J, leaving 6 bases between. Germline V gene sequence: CDR1 SNHLY, CDR2 FYNNEI. This CDR3 contains 11 residues. CDR3 nucleotide sequence: TGTGCCAGCAGTCGTAGGGAGACCCAGTACTTC. It translates to CASSRRETQYF. Filled out from reference TRBV2 and TRBJ2-5, the complete variable domain reads EPEVTQTPSHQVTQMGQEVILRCVPISNHLYFYWYRQILGQKVEFLVSFYNNEISEKSEIFDDQFSVERPDGSNFTLKIRSTKLEDSAMYFCASSRRETQYFGPGTRLLVL.

The chain joins TRBV5-1 to TRBJ1-5; D is possibly TRBD1 (6 bases). CDR1 is SGHRS and CDR2 is YFSETQ in the germline V gene. V shed 2 bases and J shed 3 bases, with 15 bases lying between them. The CDR3 loop spans 16 amino acids. CDR3 nucleotide sequence: TGCGCCAGCAGCTTAGGCCAGGCAGGGGCCAATCAGCCCCAGCATTTT. This encodes CASSLGQAGANQPQHF. The full variable domain, in which reference TRBV5-1 and TRBJ1-5 provide the parts outside the CDR3, is KAGVTQTPRYLIKTRGQQVTLSCSPISGHRSVSWYQQTPGQGLQFLFEYFSETQRNKGNFPGRFSGRQFSNSRSEMNVSTLELGDSALYLCASSLGQAGANQPQHFGDGTRLSIL.

This sequence joins TRBV27 and TRBJ1-1; TRBD1 aligns across 9 bases. CDR1 and CDR2 (germline): MNHEY, SMNVEV (reference sequence). The CDR3 contains 14 residues. Unmatched junction bases numbered 10, after V lost 10 bases and J lost 4 bases. The CDR3 loop is CATHLGQGATEAFF. The CDR3 DNA is TGTGCCACCCACCTGGGACAGGGTGCCACTGAAGCTTTCTTT.

The chain joins TRBV6-5 to TRBJ1-2; 9 bases agree with TRBD1. V shed 7 bases, J shed 5 bases, and the junction held 5 bases outside the gene matches. Germline V gene lookup returns CDR1 MNHEY and CDR2 SVGAGI. The CDR3 spans 13 residues. CDR3 amino acids: CASNMGQGYGYTF. The CDR3 nucleotides read TGTGCCAGCAACATGGGACAGGGTTATGGCTACACCTTC.

The V and J genes are TRBV28 and TRBJ1-5; possibly TRBD1 for D (6 bases). The germline CDR1 and CDR2 sequences are MDHEN and SYDVKM. V lost 6 bases, J lost 2 bases, and 11 bases lay in between. This CDR3 spans 14 amino acids. The CDR3: CASRIQGGNQPQHF. The CDR3 DNA reads as TGTGCCAGCAGGATACAGGGAGGCAATCAGCCCCAGCATTTT.

The J gene is TRBJ2-5, the V gene TRBV5-1; D gene unclear. CDR3 length: 15 residues. CDR1 is SGHRS, CDR2 YFSETQ, per germline. V was shortened by 4 bases and J by 0 bases, with 13 bases between the two germline ends. CDR3 protein: CASSPYTRNQETQYF. DNA of the CDR3: TGCGCCAGCAGCCCCTACACGAGGAACCAAGAGACCCAGTACTTC.

The chain combines TRBV6-4 with TRBJ2-2, with TRBD2 matching 10 bases. V lost 9 bases, J lost 5 bases, and 3 bases stayed unmatched. The CDR3 is made up of 13 amino acids. Germline loops: CDR1 MRHNA, CDR2 SNTAGT. For the CDR3, the DNA is TGTGCCAGAGCGGGGGGGCTTACCGGGGAGCTGTTTTTT. This codes for CARAGGLTGELFF.

The rearrangement uses TRBV11-2 and TRBJ1-5, with 10 bases that match TRBD1. Germline values: CDR1 SGHAT, CDR2 FQNNGV. Trimming at V came to 6 bases and at J to 8 bases, leaving 7 bases not matched to a gene. CDR3 length: 14 amino acids. In DNA form, the CDR3 reads TGTGCCAGCAGTGGACAGGGGGGTTTGGAGCCCCAGCATTTT. This encodes CASSGQGGLEPQHF.

The rearrangement links TRBV5-4 to TRBJ2-5; the match to TRBD2 covers 7 bases. The CDR3 runs 16 residues. Germline-derived CDR1 and CDR2 are SGHNT and YYREEE (reference sequence). V lost 2 bases and J lost 9; bases outside the gene matches: 16. The CDR3 reads CASSLPNQGGAGAQYF. CDR3 DNA: TGTGCCAGCAGCTTACCCAACCAAGGTGGGGCGGGGGCCCAGTACTTC.

This clone showed up just a few times. In DNA form, the CDR3 reads TGTGCCAGCAGCTCAGTACCACAGGGTGGGAATCAGCCCCAGCATTTT. Protein sequence: CASSSVPQGGNQPQHF. The J gene is TRBJ1-5, the V gene TRBV7-6; the D gene is possibly TRBD1 (6 bases). This CDR3 has 16 residues. The V end lost 4 bases, the J end lost 4 bases, and 17 bases lay between the germline ends. Germline loops: CDR1 SGHVS, CDR2 FNYEAQ.

J is TRBJ2-1 and V is TRBV21-1; the table's D call of TRBD1 was not tested on the DNA. TRBV21-1 is termed a pseudogene. This CDR3 contains 18 residues. CDR3 sequence (DNA): TGTGCCAGCAGCAAAGTAAGGGGGCGGACGTTTGTTCGGGATGAGCAGTTCTTC. Its protein is CASSKVRGRTFVRDEQFF.

Regarding this clone: Other DNA sequences of this sample code for an identical CDR3. The chain is built from TRBV5-1 and TRBJ1-3; D remains ambiguous. The V end was cut by 2 bases, the J end by 2 bases, with 11 bases between. Germline V CDR1 and CDR2: SGHRS, YFSETQ. This CDR3 is 15 amino acids long. This CDR3 is CASSLEGRAGNTIYF. In DNA form, the CDR3 reads TGCGCCAGCAGCTTAGAGGGAAGGGCTGGAAACACCATATATTTT.